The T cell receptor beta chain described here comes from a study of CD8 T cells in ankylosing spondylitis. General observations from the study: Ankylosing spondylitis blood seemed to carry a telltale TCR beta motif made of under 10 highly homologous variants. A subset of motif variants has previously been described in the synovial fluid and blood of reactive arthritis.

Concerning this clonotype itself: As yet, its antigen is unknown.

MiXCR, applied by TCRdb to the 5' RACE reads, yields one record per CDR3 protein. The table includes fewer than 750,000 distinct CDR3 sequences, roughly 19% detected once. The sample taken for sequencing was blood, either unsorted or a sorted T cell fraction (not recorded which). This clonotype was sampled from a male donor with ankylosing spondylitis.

The CDR3 spells CASSLSGEIYGYTF. CDR3 sequence (DNA): TGTGCCAGCAGCTTGAGTGGAGAGATCTATGGCTACACCTTC. The rearrangement uses TRBV5-6 and TRBJ1-2; no firm D call. The CDR3 consists of 14 residues. Trimming shortened V by 1 base and J by 4 bases, and 11 bases separated the two germline ends. From germline, CDR1 is SGHDT and CDR2 YYEEEE.